One and the same sample provided the 10 T cell receptor beta chains below, sequenced in a study of early T cells in non-severe SARS-CoV-2 infection (TCRdb year 2021). The method behind the library was 5' RACE. Instrument on record: NextSeq 500. TCRdb reprocessing: public reads trimmed at Q25 with fastp, clones called with MiXCR, in-frame beta chains kept. When rows share a CDR3 protein, they turn into one entry using the most common DNA and genes. This sample holds over 100,000 distinct CDR3 sequences; approximately 14% were observed only once. The ten largest make up 6% to 7.5% of the sample. Sequencing was done on a sample of whole blood. These receptors came from an adult who was a healthcare worker with PCR-confirmed SARS-CoV-2 infection or an uninfected control (not recorded which).

This clonotype was picked up a small number of times. The V and J genes are TRBV20-1 and TRBJ2-5; TRBD1 or TRBD2 may be the D gene (5 bases each). The V gene lost 5 bases and the J gene lost 3 bases, with 10 bases spanning the gap. The CDR3 covers 12 residues. Germline assignment: CDR1 DFQATT and CDR2 SNEGSKA (reference sequence). Here the CDR3 reads CSAYRGKETQYF. CDR3 bases: TGCAGTGCTTACCGGGGCAAAGAGACCCAGTACTTC.

The sample holds many counts of this clonotype. The CDR3 DNA is TGTGCCAGCAGTTTGGTCCGGGTAGGGGCGGGAGGATCGACCGGGGAGCTGTTTTTT. Its protein is CASSLVRVGAGGSTGELFF. The chain joins TRBV28 to TRBJ2-2, with 8 bases aligning to TRBD2. The ends lost 3 bases at V and 5 bases at J; junction bases unmatched: 17. The V gene's germline CDR1 is MDHEN and CDR2 SYDVKM. This CDR3 has 19 residues.

The rearrangement uses TRBV28 and TRBJ1-2; no clear D. The CDR3 totals 14 residues. CDR1 MDHEN and CDR2 SYDVKM come from the germline V gene. V lost 4 bases to trimming and J lost 4 bases, with 13 bases between them. The DNA of the CDR3 is TGTGCCAGCAGTTACACAACGACGGGCTATGGCTACACCTTC. Its protein product is CASSYTTTGYGYTF.

This clonotype has a count of ten or more. V and J are TRBV19 and TRBJ2-7; 9 bases line up with TRBD1. Germline V CDR1 and CDR2: LNHDA, SQIVND (reference sequence). There are 15 residues in the CDR3. V trimming: 4 bases; J trimming: 2 bases; junction bases outside the gene matches: 6. The DNA of the CDR3 is TGTGCCAGTAGTACATCCGGGACAGGGACCTACGAGCAGTACTTC. Translating gives CASSTSGTGTYEQYF. Looking up the rest from reference TRBV19 and TRBJ2-7 gives the full variable domain: DGGITQSPKYLFRKEGQNVTLSCEQNLNHDAMYWYRQDPGQGLRLIYYSQIVNDFQKGDIAEGYSVSREKKESFPLTVTSAQKNPTAFYLCASSTSGTGTYEQYFGPGTRLTVT.

The chain combines TRBV6-6 with TRBJ2-7; TRBD2 aligns across 15 bases. The CDR3 runs to 17 residues. Germline V gene data show CDR1 as MNHNY and CDR2 as SVGAGI (reference sequence). J lost 4 bases, V lost 4 bases, and 8 bases had no gene match. CDR3 nucleotides: TGTGCCAGCAGTTCCAGGACTAGCGGGAGGGGAAGATACGAGCAGTACTTC. This translates into CASSSRTSGRGRYEQYF.

This clonotype appeared many times. This CDR3 reads CASSPQPDSYEQYF. CDR3 bases: TGTGCCAGCAGTCCCCAACCCGACAGCTACGAGCAGTACTTC. The chain has TRBV27 and TRBJ2-7, with D perhaps TRBD1 (5 bases). V was pared by 5 bases and J by 3 bases, with 14 bases between. Germline loops: CDR1 MNHEY, CDR2 SMNVEV (reference sequence). This CDR3 is 14 amino acids long.

The chain combines TRBV28 with TRBJ1-2, with D unclear. The germline V gene encodes CDR1 MDHEN and CDR2 SYDVKM. Trimming removed 3 bases at V and 8 bases at J, with 7 bases between. The CDR3 sequence is 11 residues long. CDR3 in amino acids: CASSFRRGYTF. The CDR3 nucleotides read TGTGCCAGCAGTTTCAGGCGGGGCTACACCTTC.

This clonotype was counted a few times. The chain carries TRBV15 and TRBJ1-2; the D gene is possibly TRBD1 (5 bases). V lost 0 bases to trimming and J lost 5 bases, with 7 bases between them. CDR1 is LNHNV and CDR2 is YYDKDF in the germline V gene (reference sequence). This CDR3 spans 13 amino acids. The CDR3 reads CATSRERGYGYTF. Written as DNA, the CDR3 is TGTGCCACCAGCAGAGAAAGGGGTTATGGCTACACCTTC. The entire variable domain, with the rest obtained from reference TRBV15 and TRBJ1-2, is as follows: DAMVIQNPRYQVTQFGKPVTLSCSQTLNHNVMYWYQQKSSQAPKLLFHYYDKDFNNEADTPDNFQSRRPNTSFCFLDIRSPGLGDTAMYLCATSRERGYGYTFGSGTRLTVV.

There are a few counts of this clonotype. The chain carries TRBV19 and TRBJ1-1; D not resolved. The CDR3 covers 12 residues. V was trimmed by 10 bases and J by 1 base, leaving 10 bases between them. CDR1 and CDR2 (germline): LNHDA, SQIVND (reference sequence). The CDR3, as DNA: TGTGCCACCCGAGGCGGGAACACTGAAGCTTTCTTT. As protein: CATRGGNTEAFF.

The V and J genes are TRBV20-1 and TRBJ2-7; 9 nucleotides agree with TRBD2. The CDR3 extends over 12 amino acids. The germline CDR1 and CDR2 sequences are DFQATT and SNEGSKA (reference sequence). V shed 3 bases, J shed 4 bases, and the junction held 1 base outside the gene matches. The DNA for the CDR3 is TGCAGTGCTAGGACTAGCGGTTACGAGCAGTACTTC. This encodes CSARTSGYEQYF.